Here is one TCR beta chain with its context. As handled by the study authors: Amplified reference gene primers provided the basis for estimating nucleated cell counts. The table came from immunoSEQ multiplex PCR; TCRdb's copy has only in-frame clones and leaves some out. V and J calls and clone size come straight from that table; D and trimming were deduced from the DNA. The sample contains 120,000 to 150,000 clones, 84% of which appear only once. The CDR3 has 13 residues. The germline V gene has CDR1 SEHNR and CDR2 FQNEAQ (reference sequence). The V end was cut by 1 base, the J end by 8 bases, with 11 bases between. Participant-given clinical history determined each cohort assignment. This entry belongs to a study of blood T cell repertoires in COVID-19. Looking at the study overall: Material from acute and convalescent COVID-19 was sourced from the United States, Italy and Spain.

The sequenced material came from PBMCs or T cells enriched from blood (not recorded which). The chain joins TRBV7-9 to TRBJ1-1; TRBD1 is a possible D gene (6 bases). The source of this sequence is a woman between 50 and 59 years old who had been exposed to COVID-19. The CDR3 is CASSLVGQREAFF. In DNA form, the CDR3 reads TGTGCCAGCAGCTTAGTAGGACAGAGGGAAGCTTTCTTT. Drawing the rest from reference TRBV7-9 and TRBJ1-1, the complete variable domain is DTGVSQNPRHKITKRGQNVTFRCDPISEHNRLYWYRQTLGQGPEFLTYFQNEAQLEKSRLLSDRFSAERPKGSFSTLEIQRTEQGDSAMYLCASSLVGQREAFFGQGTRLTVV.